These 18 T cell receptor beta chains were all obtained from the same sample, sequenced in a study of shared clonotypes between healthy human individuals. TCRdb keeps only in-frame clones here, not all; method: immunoSEQ multiplex PCR. Of about 490,000 clones listed, less than 80% are singletons. The sequenced sample was PBMCs. Every receptor here comes from a woman in her thirties or forties in good health. Some clones in this sample may be carry-over from other donors' samples.

V usage is TRBV10-3 and J usage is TRBJ2-5; 14 nucleotides match TRBD2. Germline V lookup: CDR1 ENHRY, CDR2 SYGVKD. CDR3 size: 19 residues. After removal of 6 bases from V and 2 bases from J, the junction contained 14 bases not matched to a gene. CDR3 bases: TGTGCCATCAGGGGGGACAGGGGGACTAGCGGGAGTGGGCAAGAGACCCAGTACTTC. It specifies CAIRGDRGTSGSGQETQYF.

This clone was seen repeatedly, ten times or more. The chain combines TRBV30 with TRBJ1-1, with no clear D. The CDR3 has 10 amino acids. The germline V and J ends were trimmed by 3 bases and 11 bases, with 10 bases remaining between them. Germline-derived CDR1 and CDR2 are GTSNPN and SVGIG (reference sequence). CDR3 in amino acids: CAWSPETAFF. CDR3 DNA sequence: TGTGCCTGGAGCCCCGAAACCGCTTTCTTT.

Worth noting for this clone: Possible read error: a much larger clone is one base away. V gene TRBV18 combines with J gene TRBJ1-2; TRBD1 agrees at 7 bases. The CDR3 is 13 residues long. With V trimmed by 3 bases and J by 3 bases, 1 base remained unmatched. Germline values: CDR1 KGHSH, CDR2 LQKENI. In DNA, the CDR3 is TGTGCCAGCTCACCCACAGGGGACTATGGCTACACCTTC. This sequence encodes CASSPTGDYGYTF.

The chain carries TRBV6-1 and TRBJ2-3; 12 nucleotides align to TRBD1. V dropped 7 bases and J dropped 3; count of bases not matched to a gene: 5. CDR1 is MNHNS, CDR2 SASEGT, per germline. The CDR3 totals 15 residues. CDR3 bases: TGTGCCAGCAACGCGGGACAGGGGGCGACAGATACGCAGTATTTT. It yields the protein CASNAGQGATDTQYF.

This chain joins TRBV21-1 and TRBJ2-4; TRBD2 is taken as the D call from the table, unchecked against the DNA. TRBV21-1 has pseudogene status. This CDR3 comprises 20 residues. The CDR3: CASSLPPLGTSGRSKNIQYF. CDR3 DNA sequence: TGTGCCAGCAGTTTACCCCCTCTAGGCACTAGCGGGAGATCCAAAAACATTCAGTACTTC.

For this clone: Sequence at one end of the junction differs from germline and may be a read error. This chain connects TRBV6-1 to TRBJ1-3; the D is unclear. The CDR3 contains 12 residues. Germline CDR1 MNHNS, CDR2 SASEGT. CDR3 sequence reads: CASIPSGNTMYF. The CDR3, as DNA: TGTGCCAGCATTCCCTCTGGAAACACCATGTATTTT.

This clone showed up just a few times. This rearrangement joins TRBV30 to TRBJ1-1; no firm D call. V shed 2 bases and J shed 4 bases, with 8 bases lying between them. CDR1 is GTSNPN and CDR2 is SVGIG in the germline V gene (reference sequence). The CDR3 covers 12 residues. CDR3 protein: CAWSRLTTEAFF. DNA of the CDR3: TGTGCCTGGAGTCGATTAACCACTGAAGCTTTCTTT.

The V call is TRBV5-4, the J call TRBJ1-1, with 7 bases lining up with TRBD1. The CDR3 covers 15 residues. Per germline, CDR1 SGHNT and CDR2 YYREEE (reference sequence). V gave up 4 bases and J gave up 4 bases; unmatched junction bases: 10. CDR3 nucleotides: TGTGCCAGCAGCGCGAAGCAGGCAGGGGGCACTGAAGCTTTCTTT. Its protein product is CASSAKQAGGTEAFF.

V gene TRBV5-6 combines with J gene TRBJ2-7; possible D gene TRBD2, 6 bases. Germline V lookup: CDR1 SGHDT, CDR2 YYEEEE. This CDR3 is built from 18 residues. V shed 4 bases and J shed 5 bases, with 28 bases lying between them. Here the CDR3 DNA reads TGTGCCAGCAGCCCACTACACCGACTAGAAGCGGTGGGTGACGAGCAGTACTTC. The encoded protein is CASSPLHRLEAVGDEQYF.

The CDR3 here is CASSSRAGAPYEQYF. CDR3 in DNA: TGTGCCAGCAGCTCCCGAGCGGGAGCCCCCTACGAGCAGTACTTC. The chain is built from TRBV6-1 and TRBJ2-7; 8 nucleotides align to TRBD2. V lost 6 bases, J lost 2 bases, and 9 bases stayed unmatched. The germline gives CDR1 MNHNS, CDR2 SASEGT. This CDR3 contains 15 residues.

This clone was seen just once. The gene calls are TRBV10-3 and TRBJ1-1, with D tentatively TRBD1 (5 bases). Germline V gene sequence: CDR1 ENHRY, CDR2 SYGVKD. The CDR3 runs 13 residues. The V and J ends lost 3 bases and 3 bases respectively, with 8 bases between them. CDR3 nucleotide sequence: TGTGCCATCAGTGACAGGGCATACACTGAAGCTTTCTTT. This codes for CAISDRAYTEAFF.

This clone was seen ten or more times. V and J are TRBV28 and TRBJ1-5, with a possible D match to TRBD1 (5 bases). Trimming left V 3 bases short and J 6 bases short, with 9 bases between. From germline, CDR1 is MDHEN and CDR2 SYDVKM. The CDR3 loop spans 13 amino acids. The CDR3 nucleotides are TGTGCCAGCAGTTTCGGGGGGATTCAGCCCCAGCATTTT. Protein: CASSFGGIQPQHF.

A few counts support this clone. The chain employs TRBV7-9 and TRBJ1-5; D is uncertain. CDR3 length equals 14 residues. Trimming pared 5 bases from V and 3 bases from J, leaving 11 bases between. Per the germline V gene, CDR1 is SEHNR and CDR2 is FQNEAQ (reference sequence). CDR3 nucleotides: TGTGCCAGCAGCCTATCATCGGCCAATCAGCCCCAGCATTTT. Translation gives CASSLSSANQPQHF.

The chain employs TRBV27 and TRBJ1-5; D is uncertain. The CDR3 spans 15 residues. Germline CDR1 is MNHEY and CDR2 is SMNVEV (reference sequence). The V end was cut by 5 bases, the J end by 3 bases, with 14 bases between. In DNA, the CDR3 is TGTGCCAGCAGTCCTATGCCTCTTGCCAATCAGCCCCAGCATTTT. Amino acid sequence: CASSPMPLANQPQHF.

The rearrangement links TRBV7-2 to TRBJ1-2; D gene unclear. Trimming took off 1 base at V and 4 bases at J, with 13 bases between the two ends. Germline-derived CDR1 and CDR2 are SGHTA and FQGNSA. CDR3 length: 15 amino acids. The CDR3, as DNA: TGTGCCAGCAGCTTAGAGCCCGGCAGCCCCTATGGCTACACCTTC. It yields the protein CASSLEPGSPYGYTF.

This clone was observed once. The V gene is TRBV6-4, the J gene TRBJ2-2; no reliable D call. There are 16 residues in the CDR3. Trimming pared 2 bases from V and 1 base from J, leaving 11 bases between. Germline CDR1 MRHNA, CDR2 SNTAGT. The CDR3 here is CASSDGVRMNTGELFF. Here the CDR3 DNA reads TGTGCCAGCAGTGACGGGGTCAGGATGAACACCGGGGAGCTGTTTTTT.

Of note for this clone: Other DNA sequences in this specimen translate into the identical CDR3. This sequence joins TRBV7-2 and TRBJ2-7, with D perhaps TRBD2 (5 bases). CDR1 is SGHTA and CDR2 is FQGNSA in the germline V gene. CDR3 length equals 14 residues. Trimming removed 0 bases from V and 2 bases from J, with 8 bases in between. CDR3 coding DNA: TGTGCCAGCAGCTTAGCAGGAGGCACCTACGAGCAGTACTTC. It encodes CASSLAGGTYEQYF.

This clone was counted a few times. V is TRBV19 and J is TRBJ2-3, with D unresolved. Between the trimmed V and J ends, which lost 2 bases and 5 bases, there was a span of 11 bases. The CDR3 length is 14 residues. Germline V lookup: CDR1 LNHDA, CDR2 SQIVND (reference sequence). This CDR3 reads CASSIPRLQDTQYF. The DNA for the CDR3 is TGTGCCAGTAGTATACCACGCTTACAAGATACGCAGTATTTT. The whole variable domain, filled in from reference TRBV19 and TRBJ2-3, reads DGGITQSPKYLFRKEGQNVTLSCEQNLNHDAMYWYRQDPGQGLRLIYYSQIVNDFQKGDIAEGYSVSREKKESFPLTVTSAQKNPTAFYLCASSIPRLQDTQYFGPGTRLTVL.